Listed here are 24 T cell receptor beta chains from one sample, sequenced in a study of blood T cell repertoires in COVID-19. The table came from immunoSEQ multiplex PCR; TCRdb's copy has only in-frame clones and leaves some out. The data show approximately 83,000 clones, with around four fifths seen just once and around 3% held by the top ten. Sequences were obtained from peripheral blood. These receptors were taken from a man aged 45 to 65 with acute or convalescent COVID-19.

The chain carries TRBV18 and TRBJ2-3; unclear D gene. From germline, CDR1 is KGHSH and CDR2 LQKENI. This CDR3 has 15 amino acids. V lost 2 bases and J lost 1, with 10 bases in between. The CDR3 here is CASSPTLSGTDTQYF. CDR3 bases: TGTGCCAGCTCACCAACTCTCTCGGGCACAGATACGCAGTATTTT.

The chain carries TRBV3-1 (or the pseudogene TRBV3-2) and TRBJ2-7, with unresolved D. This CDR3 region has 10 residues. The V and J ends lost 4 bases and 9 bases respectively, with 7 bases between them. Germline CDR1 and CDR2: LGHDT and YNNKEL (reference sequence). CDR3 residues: CASSRAGQYF. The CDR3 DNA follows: TGTGCCAGCAGCCGAGCCGGGCAGTACTTC.

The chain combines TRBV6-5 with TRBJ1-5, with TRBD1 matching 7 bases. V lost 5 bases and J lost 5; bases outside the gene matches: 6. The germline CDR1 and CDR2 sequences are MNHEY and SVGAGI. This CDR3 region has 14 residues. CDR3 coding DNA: TGTGCCAGCAGTAGACAGGGAAACCATCAGCCCCAGCATTTT. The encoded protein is CASSRQGNHQPQHF.

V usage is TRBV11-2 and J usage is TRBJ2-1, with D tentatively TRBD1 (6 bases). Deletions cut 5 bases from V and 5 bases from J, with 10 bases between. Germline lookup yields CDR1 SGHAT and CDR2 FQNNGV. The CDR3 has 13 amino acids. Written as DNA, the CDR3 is TGTGCCAGCAGCCAGGACAGAGACAATGAGCAGTTCTTC. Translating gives CASSQDRDNEQFF.

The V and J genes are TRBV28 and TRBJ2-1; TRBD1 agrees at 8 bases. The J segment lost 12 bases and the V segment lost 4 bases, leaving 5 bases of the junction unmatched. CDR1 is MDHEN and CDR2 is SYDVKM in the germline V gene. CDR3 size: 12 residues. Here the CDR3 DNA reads TGTGCCAGCAGTTCCGGACAGGGTTGGCAGTTCTTC. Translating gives CASSSGQGWQFF.

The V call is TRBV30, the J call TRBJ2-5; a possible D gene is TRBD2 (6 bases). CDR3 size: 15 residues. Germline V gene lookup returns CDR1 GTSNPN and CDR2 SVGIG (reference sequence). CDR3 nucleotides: TGTGCACTGGTGGGGGTCCGCGGGAATCAAGAGACCCAGTACTTC. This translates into CALVGVRGNQETQYF.

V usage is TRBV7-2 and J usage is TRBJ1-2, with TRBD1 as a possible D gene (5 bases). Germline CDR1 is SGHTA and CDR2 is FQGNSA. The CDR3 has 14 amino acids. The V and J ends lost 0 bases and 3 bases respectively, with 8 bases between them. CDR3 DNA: TGTGCCAGCAGCTTAGCGGGCAGGGACTATGGCTACACCTTC. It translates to CASSLAGRDYGYTF.

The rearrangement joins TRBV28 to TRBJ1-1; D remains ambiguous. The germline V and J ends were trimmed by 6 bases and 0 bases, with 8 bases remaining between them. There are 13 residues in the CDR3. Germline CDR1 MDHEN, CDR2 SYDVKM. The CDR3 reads CASRREVNTEAFF. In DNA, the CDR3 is TGTGCCAGCAGACGAGAAGTGAACACTGAAGCTTTCTTT. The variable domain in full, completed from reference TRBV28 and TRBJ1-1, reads DVKVTQSSRYLVKRTGEKVFLECVQDMDHENMFWYRQDPGLGLRLIYFSYDVKMKEKGDIPEGYSVSREKKERFSLILESASTNQTSMYLCASRREVNTEAFFGQGTRLTVV.

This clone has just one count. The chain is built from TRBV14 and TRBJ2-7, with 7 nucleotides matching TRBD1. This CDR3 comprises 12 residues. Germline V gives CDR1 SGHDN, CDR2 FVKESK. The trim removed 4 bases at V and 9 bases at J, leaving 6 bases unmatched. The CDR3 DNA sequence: TGTGCCAGCAGCCCACAGGGGACGGTGCAGTACTTC. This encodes CASSPQGTVQYF.

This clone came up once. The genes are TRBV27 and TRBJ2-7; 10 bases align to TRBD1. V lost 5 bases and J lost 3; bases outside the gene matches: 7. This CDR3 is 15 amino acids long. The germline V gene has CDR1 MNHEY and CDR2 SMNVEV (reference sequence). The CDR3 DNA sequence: TGTGCCAGCAGTCGGGGGACAGGGGTGTTCTACGAGCAGTACTTC. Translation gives CASSRGTGVFYEQYF.

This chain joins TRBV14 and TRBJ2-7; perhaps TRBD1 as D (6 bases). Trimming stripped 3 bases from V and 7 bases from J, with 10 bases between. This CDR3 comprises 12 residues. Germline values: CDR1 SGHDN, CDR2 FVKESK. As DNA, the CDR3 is TGTGCCAGCAGCCACACAGGGCGGGAGCAGTACTTC. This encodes CASSHTGREQYF.

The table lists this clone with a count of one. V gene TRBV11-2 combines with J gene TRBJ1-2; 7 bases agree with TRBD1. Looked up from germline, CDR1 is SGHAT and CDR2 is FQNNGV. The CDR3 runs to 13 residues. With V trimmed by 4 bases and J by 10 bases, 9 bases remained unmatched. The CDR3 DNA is TGTGCCAGCAGCTCCAGGACAGGATTGACCTACACCTTC. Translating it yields CASSSRTGLTYTF.

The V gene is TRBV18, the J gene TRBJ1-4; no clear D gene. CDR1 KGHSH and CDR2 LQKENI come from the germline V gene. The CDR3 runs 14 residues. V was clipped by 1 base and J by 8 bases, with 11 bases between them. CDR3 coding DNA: TGTGCCAGCTCACCACGAGGCGGAAAGGAAAAACTGTTTTTT. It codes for CASSPRGGKEKLFF. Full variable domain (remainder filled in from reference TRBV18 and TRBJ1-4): NAGVMQNPRHLVRRRGQEARLRCSPMKGHSHVYWYRQLPEEGLKFMVYLQKENIIDESGMPKERFSAEFPKEGPSILRIQQVVRGDSAAYFCASSPRGGKEKLFFGSGTQLSVL.

CDR3 loop: CASSIDPGQGNSYNEQFF. Here the CDR3 DNA reads TGTGCCAGTAGTATAGATCCGGGACAGGGGAACTCCTACAATGAGCAGTTCTTC. This chain joins TRBV19 and TRBJ2-1, with 10 nucleotides matching TRBD1. The CDR3 is 18 residues long. The junction had 5 bases not matched to a gene; V was cut back by 0 bases and J by 0 bases. Germline V gene data show CDR1 as LNHDA and CDR2 as SQIVND (reference sequence). Looking up the rest from reference TRBV19 and TRBJ2-1 gives the full variable domain: DGGITQSPKYLFRKEGQNVTLSCEQNLNHDAMYWYRQDPGQGLRLIYYSQIVNDFQKGDIAEGYSVSREKKESFPLTVTSAQKNPTAFYLCASSIDPGQGNSYNEQFFGPGTRLTVL.

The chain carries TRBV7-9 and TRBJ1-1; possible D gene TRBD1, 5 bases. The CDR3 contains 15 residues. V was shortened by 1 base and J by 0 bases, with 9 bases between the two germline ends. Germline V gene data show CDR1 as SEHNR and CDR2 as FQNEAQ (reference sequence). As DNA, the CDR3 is TGTGCCAGCAGCTTAGAAGGGGTCATGAACACTGAAGCTTTCTTT. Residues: CASSLEGVMNTEAFF.

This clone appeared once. CDR3 sequence reads: CASSRQGGQETQYF. The CDR3 DNA reads as TGTGCCAGCAGCCGCCAGGGGGGCCAAGAGACCCAGTACTTC. This chain links TRBV28 with TRBJ2-5, with D possibly matching TRBD1 (7 bases). Germline V gene sequence: CDR1 MDHEN, CDR2 SYDVKM. Trimming left V 6 bases short and J 1 base short, with 12 bases between. This CDR3 contains 14 residues.

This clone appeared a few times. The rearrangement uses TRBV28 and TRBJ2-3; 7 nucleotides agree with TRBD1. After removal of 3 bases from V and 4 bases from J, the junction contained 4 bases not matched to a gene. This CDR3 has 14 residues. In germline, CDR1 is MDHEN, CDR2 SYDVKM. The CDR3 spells CASSFQGGPDTQYF. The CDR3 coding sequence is TGTGCCAGCAGTTTTCAAGGGGGCCCAGATACGCAGTATTTT.

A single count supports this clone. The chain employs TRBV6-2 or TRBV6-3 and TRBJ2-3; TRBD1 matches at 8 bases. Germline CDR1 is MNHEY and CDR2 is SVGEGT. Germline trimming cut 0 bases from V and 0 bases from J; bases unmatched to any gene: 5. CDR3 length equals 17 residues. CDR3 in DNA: TGTGCCAGCAGTTACTCGGGCAGGGGGCCGAGCACAGATACGCAGTATTTT. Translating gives CASSYSGRGPSTDTQYF.

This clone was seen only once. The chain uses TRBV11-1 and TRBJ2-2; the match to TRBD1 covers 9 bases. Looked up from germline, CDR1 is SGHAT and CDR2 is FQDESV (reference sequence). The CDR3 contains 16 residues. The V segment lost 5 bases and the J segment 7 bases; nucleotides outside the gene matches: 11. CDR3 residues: CASSREQGANNGELFF. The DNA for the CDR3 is TGTGCCAGCAGCCGCGAACAGGGGGCGAATAACGGGGAGCTGTTTTTT.

The DNA of the CDR3 is TGCGCCAGCAGTGAGGGAGCGGGGCTGGCCACCGGGGAGCTGTTTTTT. Translating it yields CASSEGAGLATGELFF. The chain combines TRBV10-1 with TRBJ2-2, with 7 bases identical to TRBD2. From germline, CDR1 is WNHNN and CDR2 SYGVQD (reference sequence). The CDR3 covers 16 residues. After removal of 2 bases from V and 4 bases from J, the junction contained 7 bases not matched to a gene.

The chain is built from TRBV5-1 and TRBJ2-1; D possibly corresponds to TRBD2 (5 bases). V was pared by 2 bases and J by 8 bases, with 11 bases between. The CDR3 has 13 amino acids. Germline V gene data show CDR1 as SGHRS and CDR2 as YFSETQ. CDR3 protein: CASSFSSAYEQFF. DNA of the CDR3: TGCGCCAGCAGCTTCAGTAGCGCCTATGAGCAGTTCTTC.

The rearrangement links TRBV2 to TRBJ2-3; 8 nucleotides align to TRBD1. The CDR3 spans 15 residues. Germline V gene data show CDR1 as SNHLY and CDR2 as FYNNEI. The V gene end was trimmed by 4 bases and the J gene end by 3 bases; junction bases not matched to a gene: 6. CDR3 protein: CASSARQGRTDTQYF. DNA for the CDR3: TGTGCCAGCAGTGCCAGACAGGGGAGAACAGATACGCAGTATTTT.

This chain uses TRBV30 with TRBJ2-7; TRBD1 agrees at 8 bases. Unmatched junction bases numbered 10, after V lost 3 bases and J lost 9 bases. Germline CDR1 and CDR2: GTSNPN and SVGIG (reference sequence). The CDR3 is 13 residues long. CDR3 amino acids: CAWSSLTGGMQYF. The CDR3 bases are TGTGCCTGGAGCTCTCTCACAGGGGGAATGCAGTACTTC.

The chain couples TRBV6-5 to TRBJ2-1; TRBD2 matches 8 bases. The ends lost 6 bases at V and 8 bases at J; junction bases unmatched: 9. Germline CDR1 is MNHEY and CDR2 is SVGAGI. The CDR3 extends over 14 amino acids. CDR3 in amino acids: CASSPSGTSYEQFF. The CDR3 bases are TGTGCCAGCAGCCCATCCGGGACTAGTTATGAGCAGTTCTTC.